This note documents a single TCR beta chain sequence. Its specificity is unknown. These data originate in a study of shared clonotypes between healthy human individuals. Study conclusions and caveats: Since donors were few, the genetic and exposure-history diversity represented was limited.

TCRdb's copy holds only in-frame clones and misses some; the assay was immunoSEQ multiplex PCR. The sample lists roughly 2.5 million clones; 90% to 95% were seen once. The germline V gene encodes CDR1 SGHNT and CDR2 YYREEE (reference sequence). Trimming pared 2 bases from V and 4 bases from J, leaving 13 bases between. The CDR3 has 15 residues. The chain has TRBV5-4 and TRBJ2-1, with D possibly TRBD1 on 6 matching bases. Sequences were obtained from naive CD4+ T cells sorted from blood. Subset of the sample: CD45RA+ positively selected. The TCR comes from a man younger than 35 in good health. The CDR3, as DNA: TGTGCCAGCAGCTTAGGGGGAGTATCATACAATGAGCAGTTCTTC. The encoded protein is CASSLGGVSYNEQFF.